These T cell receptor beta chains were read from a single sample in a study of blood T cell repertoires in COVID-19. Data came from immunoSEQ multiplex PCR; TCRdb stores just in-frame clones and leaves some out. This sample has just under 60,000 clones, with 70% to 85% found just once. Sequencing input: peripheral blood. The source of these receptors is a human donor in a cohort sampled during active COVID-19. CDR3s include the opening cysteine and the closing phenylalanine or tryptophan. The D gene is left open where the match is weak. A row's size may be missing; if present it is once, few, many or a size class.

TRBJ1-2 | NA | TRBV5-5 | NA | CASSLERGGEEGLDYGYTF | TGTGCCAGCAGCTTGGAGAGGGGAGGGGAGGAAGGATTAGACTATGGCTACACCTTC
TRBJ2-7 | NA | TRBV7-2 | NA | CASSLGQVNEQYF | TGTGCCAGCAGCTTAGGACAGGTCAACGAGCAGTACTTC
TRBJ1-1 | NA | TRBV25-1 | NA | CASSVTGMNTEAFF | TGTGCCAGCAGTGTGACAGGCATGAACACTGAAGCTTTCTTT
TRBJ1-3 | NA | TRBV11-2 | NA | CASSFRSLSGAYF | TGTGCCAGCAGCTTTAGATCCCTAAGCGGGGCATATTTT
TRBJ1-1 | NA | TRBV5-4 | TRBD1 | CASSAPRDRVNTEAFF | TGTGCCAGCAGCGCCCCCCGGGACAGGGTGAACACTGAAGCTTTCTTT
TRBJ2-1 | NA | TRBV11-2 | TRBD2 | CASSLEGTSGSFSSYNEQFF | TGTGCCAGCAGCTTAGAGGGAACTAGCGGGAGCTTCAGCTCCTACAATGAGCAGTTCTTC
TRBJ1-4 | NA | TRBV6-6 | TRBD1 | CASSPGQGKGVEKLFF | TGTGCCAGCAGCCCCGGACAGGGAAAGGGAGTCGAAAAACTGTTTTTT
TRBJ2-2 | NA | TRBV7-8 | TRBD1 | CASSLRDRPANTGELFF | TGTGCCAGCAGCTTAAGGGACAGGCCCGCGAACACCGGGGAGCTGTTTTTT
TRBJ2-1 | NA | TRBV27 | TRBD1 | CAITDLRQGASNEQFF | TGTGCCATTACGGACCTGCGGCAGGGGGCGAGTAATGAGCAGTTCTTC
TRBJ2-7 | NA | TRBV25-1 | TRBD1 | CARTLTGTYEQYF | TGTGCCAGAACCCTGACAGGGACCTACGAGCAGTACTTC
TRBJ2-1 | NA | TRBV7-6 | TRBD1 | CASSLGQGPYNEQFF | TGTGCCAGCAGCTTAGGACAGGGCCCATACAATGAGCAGTTCTTC
TRBJ2-7 | NA | TRBV7-2 | TRBD2 | CASSLSGTNNYEQYF | TGTGCCAGCAGCCTATCCGGGACTAACAACTACGAGCAGTACTTC
TRBJ2-1 | NA | TRBV7-3 | TRBD2 | CASSYLGTSGRATPNEQFF | TGTGCCAGCAGCTACTTGGGGACTAGCGGGAGGGCCACCCCTAATGAGCAGTTCTTC
TRBJ2-7 | NA | TRBV10-1 | NA | CASTAGPSMKQYF | TGCGCCAGCACTGCGGGACCGTCTATGAAGCAGTACTTC
TRBJ2-7 | NA | TRBV19 | TRBD1 | CASSTGGTGGNEQYF | TGTGCCAGTAGTACAGGGGGGACAGGGGGCAACGAGCAGTACTTC
TRBJ2-3 | once | TRBV28 | TRBD2 | CASSSPGGRSLIFGDTQYF | TGTGCCAGCAGTTCACCGGGCGGGAGGTCCCTGATCTTTGGAGATACGCAGTATTTT
TRBJ1-2 | NA | TRBV24-1 | TRBD1 | CATSRDRFGYTF | TGTGCCACCAGCCGGGACAGGTTCGGCTACACCTTC
TRBJ2-2 | NA | TRBV5-1 | NA | CASTMPGGDTGELFF | TGCGCCAGCACCATGCCAGGAGGGGACACCGGGGAGCTGTTTTTT
TRBJ2-7 | NA | TRBV7-2 | NA | CASSPNPYYYEQYF | TGTGCCAGCAGCCCCAACCCATACTACTACGAGCAGTACTTC
TRBJ2-1 | NA | TRBV5-4 | TRBD1 | CASSQGQGIYNEQFF | TGTGCCAGCAGCCAGGGACAGGGGATCTACAATGAGCAGTTCTTC
TRBJ2-2 | NA | TRBV3-1/TRBV3-2 | NA | CASNRGGTGELFF | TGTGCCAGCAATAGAGGGGGCACCGGGGAGCTGTTTTTT
TRBJ2-1 | few | TRBV4-2 | TRBD2 | CASSQAGTSGSSYNEQFF | TGTGCCAGCAGCCAAGCCGGGACTAGCGGGAGCTCCTACAATGAGCAGTTCTTC
TRBJ1-2 | NA | TRBV27 | NA | CASSFPGYYGYTF | TGTGCCAGCAGTTTCCCAGGGTACTATGGCTACACCTTC
TRBJ2-1 | NA | TRBV5-6 | TRBD1 | CASSQHGQGFYNEQFF | TGTGCCAGCAGCCAGCATGGACAGGGGTTCTACAATGAGCAGTTCTTC
TRBJ2-3 | NA | TRBV7-9 | NA | CASSFLQGAGMQAQYF | TGTGCCAGCAGCTTTCTCCAGGGAGCGGGTATGCAGGCGCAGTATTTT
TRBJ2-3 | NA | TRBV9 | TRBD2 | CASSATSGNTDTQYF | TGTGCCAGCAGCGCTACTAGCGGGAACACAGATACGCAGTATTTT
TRBJ2-1 | NA | TRBV11-2 | TRBD2 | CASSLEYSGRGNEQFF | TGTGCCAGCAGCTTAGAGTACAGCGGGAGGGGCAATGAGCAGTTCTTC
TRBJ1-2 | NA | TRBV3-1/TRBV3-2 | NA | CASSPGAGQHGYTF | TGTGCCAGCAGCCCCGGGGCAGGACAGCATGGCTACACCTTC
TRBJ2-7 | NA | TRBV5-1 | NA | CASSWGVVYEQYF | TGCGCCAGCAGCTGGGGGGTTGTATACGAGCAGTACTTC
TRBJ2-1 | NA | TRBV7-2 | TRBD2 | CASSLKREGWEQFF | TGTGCCAGCAGCTTAAAGCGGGAGGGATGGGAGCAGTTCTTC
TRBJ2-2 | once | TRBV30 | NA | CACLKRNTGELFF | TGTGCCTGTCTCAAGCGGAACACCGGGGAGCTGTTTTTT
TRBJ2-1 | NA | TRBV30 | NA | CACVVETYNEQFF | TGTGCCTGCGTGGTTGAGACCTACAATGAGCAGTTCTTC
TRBJ2-7 | NA | TRBV18 | NA | CASSPSLSYEQYF | TGTGCCAGCTCACCCTCGTTGTCCTACGAGCAGTACTTC
TRBJ1-4 | NA | TRBV9 | NA | CASSVGTGPGNEKLFF | TGTGCCAGCAGCGTAGGAACAGGTCCAGGGAATGAAAAACTGTTTTTT
TRBJ2-4 | NA | TRBV7-2 | TRBD2 | CASSLELAGEGIQYF | TGTGCCAGCAGCTTAGAACTAGCGGGAGAGGGTATTCAGTACTTC
TRBJ2-3 | NA | TRBV3-1/TRBV3-2 | NA | CASCRGTDTQYF | TGTGCCAGCTGCCGCGGCACAGATACGCAGTATTTT
TRBJ1-3 | NA | TRBV4-1 | TRBD1 | CASSQDRTGNSDTIYF | TGCGCCAGCAGCCAAGACCGGACAGGGAATTCGGACACCATATATTTT
TRBJ1-2 | NA | TRBV30 | NA | CAWSREGRREGYTF | TGTGCCTGGAGCCGCGAGGGGAGGAGAGAGGGCTACACCTTC
TRBJ1-6 | few | TRBV12-5 | TRBD1 | CASGQIRTGGPLFSPLHF | TGTGCTAGTGGCCAGATACGGACAGGGGGCCCCTTGTTCTCACCCCTCCACTTT
TRBJ2-3 | few | TRBV18 | NA | CASSPFRGGESTQYF | TGTGCCAGCTCACCGTTCCGAGGGGGGGAGAGTACGCAGTATTTT
TRBJ2-5 | NA | TRBV5-1 | NA | CASSFEPAGTQYF | TGCGCCAGCAGCTTTGAGCCCGCGGGGACCCAGTACTTC